Given below is one TCR beta chain in context. The data originate from a study of cytomegalovirus exposure and HLA in healthy donors. The CDR3 totals 13 residues. Germline V gene lookup returns CDR1 LNHNV and CDR2 YYDKDF (reference sequence). V was trimmed by 6 bases and J by 2 bases, leaving 11 bases between them. Clones were read by immunoSEQ multiplex PCR, and TCRdb kept only the in-frame ones, dropping some. The sample records approximately 100,000 clones, approximately 93% being singletons. The J gene is TRBJ2-7, the V gene TRBV15; D is possibly TRBD2 (6 bases). The sequence came from a woman aged 25-40 years in good health and CMV-seropositive. The specimen was PBMCs. CDR3 protein: CATRRAGTYEQYF. The CDR3 bases are TGTGCCACCAGGCGGGCGGGGACCTACGAGCAGTACTTC.